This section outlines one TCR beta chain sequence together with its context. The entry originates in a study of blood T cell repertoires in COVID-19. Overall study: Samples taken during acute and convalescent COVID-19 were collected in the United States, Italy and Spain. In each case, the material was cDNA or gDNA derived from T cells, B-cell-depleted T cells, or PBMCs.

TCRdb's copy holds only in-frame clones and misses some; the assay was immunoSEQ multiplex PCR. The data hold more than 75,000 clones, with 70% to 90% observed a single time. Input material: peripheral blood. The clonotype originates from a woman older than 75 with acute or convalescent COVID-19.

CDR3 sequence: CASSEIASGTQETQYF. The CDR3 coding sequence is TGTGCCAGCAGTGAAATAGCTAGCGGGACCCAAGAGACCCAGTACTTC. The gene calls are TRBV2 and TRBJ2-5; 9 nucleotides match TRBD2. The V segment lost 2 bases and the J segment 1 base; nucleotides outside the gene matches: 5. CDR1 is SNHLY, CDR2 FYNNEI, per germline. This CDR3 is built from 16 residues. Combining the CDR3 with reference TRBV2 and TRBJ2-5 gives the whole variable domain EPEVTQTPSHQVTQMGQEVILRCVPISNHLYFYWYRQILGQKVEFLVSFYNNEISEKSEIFDDQFSVERPDGSNFTLKIRSTKLEDSAMYFCASSEIASGTQETQYFGPGTRLLVL.